Sequencing of this TCR beta chain was carried out in a study of shared clonotypes between healthy human individuals. The CDR3 covers 14 residues. The germline V gene encodes CDR1 SQVTM and CDR2 ANQGSEA. V was pared by 6 bases and J by 4 bases, with 15 bases between. The authors loaded around 220 ng DNA, 27,000 or so T cell genomes, into sorted-subset replicate PCRs. Assay used: immunoSEQ multiplex PCR; TCRdb lists only in-frame clones, some missing. Here the sample spans 850,000 to 1,100,000 clones, 60% to 85% being singletons. V gene TRBV29-1 combines with J gene TRBJ1-4; no definite D call. The TCR was taken from a man younger than 35 in good health. Some clones in this sample may be carry-over from other donors' samples. The sequenced sample was memory CD4+ T cells from PBMCs. Subset noted: CD45RA-negative fraction. The CDR3 DNA reads TGCAGCGTCGATCCGGGAGGCCTTAATGAAAAACTGTTTTTT. Residues: CSVDPGGLNEKLFF.